A single sample is the source of the 28 T cell receptor beta chains below, sequenced in a study of OX40 agonist ivuxolimab in advanced cancers. The method was immunoSEQ multiplex PCR; TCRdb's version includes in-frame clones alone and lacks a portion of them. Of tens of thousands of clones listed, roughly 87% are singletons. Sequences were derived from CD4+ or CD8+ T cells sorted from blood, sampled in a trial of the OX40 agonist ivuxolimab. These receptors all stem from an adult with an advanced solid tumor such as melanoma, head and neck, liver or kidney cancer.

The V and J genes are TRBV6-5 and TRBJ1-6; possibly TRBD1 for D (6 bases). Germline lookup yields CDR1 MNHEY and CDR2 SVGAGI. The V end lost 7 bases, the J end lost 6 bases, and 16 bases lay between the germline ends. CDR3 length: 15 residues. The CDR3: CASTPQQGGNSPLHF. CDR3 bases: TGTGCCAGCACCCCTCAACAGGGCGGTAATTCACCCCTCCACTTT.

V and J are TRBV5-4 and TRBJ2-1, with D possibly being TRBD1 or TRBD2 (5 bases each). Per the germline V gene, CDR1 is SGHNT and CDR2 is YYREEE (reference sequence). Trimming took off 0 bases at V and 0 bases at J, with 10 bases between the two ends. The CDR3 runs 16 residues. The CDR3 loop reads CASSLGQGVSYNEQFF. In nucleotides, the CDR3 is TGTGCCAGCAGCTTGGGGCAGGGAGTCTCCTACAATGAGCAGTTCTTC.

The V gene is TRBV2, the J gene TRBJ2-1; no definite D call. This CDR3 is built from 13 residues. V lost 4 bases and J 10 bases, leaving 14 bases between the germline ends. Germline values: CDR1 SNHLY, CDR2 FYNNEI. CDR3 loop: CASSAAVRREQFF. CDR3 sequence (DNA): TGTGCCAGCAGTGCCGCCGTAAGACGCGAGCAGTTCTTC. Full variable domain (outside the CDR3, taken from reference TRBV2 and TRBJ2-1): EPEVTQTPSHQVTQMGQEVILRCVPISNHLYFYWYRQILGQKVEFLVSFYNNEISEKSEIFDDQFSVERPDGSNFTLKIRSTKLEDSAMYFCASSAAVRREQFFGPGTRLTVL.

The gene calls are TRBV2 and TRBJ1-5; D is unresolved. The CDR3 length is 16 residues. Per germline, CDR1 SNHLY and CDR2 FYNNEI. Trimming took off 3 bases at V and 6 bases at J, with 18 bases between the two ends. CDR3 DNA: TGTGCCAGCAGTGATGACCGGGCAAGAAGGAGTCAGCCCCAGCATTTT. Protein product: CASSDDRARRSQPQHF.

This clone was counted once. V usage is TRBV2 and J usage is TRBJ2-2; D gene unclear. Trimming stripped 2 bases from V and 5 bases from J, with 9 bases between. There are 14 residues in the CDR3. Per germline, CDR1 SNHLY and CDR2 FYNNEI. This CDR3 reads CASSELRITGELFF. In DNA form, the CDR3 reads TGTGCCAGCAGTGAATTAAGGATAACCGGGGAGCTGTTTTTT.

The chain links TRBV18 to TRBJ1-3, with no clear D. This CDR3 comprises 14 residues. V gave up 6 bases and J gave up 2 bases, with 11 bases separating them. Germline V lookup: CDR1 KGHSH, CDR2 LQKENI. The CDR3 DNA follows: TGTGCCAGCTCCCGGGAAAGGGCTGGAAACACCATATATTTT. Protein sequence: CASSRERAGNTIYF.

CDR3 protein: CASSYRREGNSPLHF. DNA of the CDR3: TGTGCCAGCAGTTACCGAAGGGAGGGTAATTCACCCCTCCACTTT. The J gene is TRBJ1-6, the V gene TRBV6-5; D gene unclear. Germline values: CDR1 MNHEY, CDR2 SVGAGI. CDR3 size: 15 residues. The V and J ends lost 2 bases and 6 bases respectively, with 11 bases between them.

The J gene is TRBJ1-2, the V gene TRBV11-3; 7 bases match TRBD1. The germline gives CDR1 SGHNT, CDR2 YENEEA. The ends lost 5 bases at V and 4 bases at J; junction bases unmatched: 4. The CDR3 loop spans 13 amino acids. The CDR3 sequence is CASSRPGGYGYTF. The CDR3 nucleotides read TGTGCCAGCAGCAGACCAGGGGGCTATGGCTACACCTTC.

The rearrangement links TRBV6-5 to TRBJ2-2; a weak D match, TRBD1 (6 bases). CDR3 length equals 16 residues. V lost 0 bases and J 4 bases, leaving 12 bases between the germline ends. Germline V gene lookup returns CDR1 MNHEY and CDR2 SVGAGI. The CDR3 here is CASSYSGQLATGELFF. The CDR3 nucleotides read TGTGCCAGCAGTTACTCGGGACAATTAGCCACCGGGGAGCTGTTTTTT.

The V and J genes are TRBV28 and TRBJ2-1; 10 bases line up with TRBD2. The length of the CDR3 is 16 residues. The V and J ends lost 2 bases and 0 bases, in that order; junction bases with no gene match: 1. Germline CDR1 and CDR2: MDHEN and SYDVKM. CDR3 DNA: TGTGCCAGCAGTTTAAGCGGGGGGGGCTCCTACAATGAGCAGTTCTTC. It is translated as CASSLSGGGSYNEQFF.

Comment on this clone: This same CDR3 is encoded by further DNA sequences in the sample. This chain uses TRBV2 with TRBJ1-3; the D is unclear. Germline CDR1 is SNHLY and CDR2 is FYNNEI. The CDR3 sequence is 11 residues long. The DNA of the CDR3 is TGTGCAAGTTTCTCTGGAAACACCATATATTTT. The encoded protein is CASFSGNTIYF.

This clone has a single count. This rearrangement joins TRBV7-9 to TRBJ2-2; TRBD1 aligns across 10 bases. The germline V gene has CDR1 SEHNR and CDR2 FQNEAQ (reference sequence). The V segment lost 7 bases and the J segment 4 bases; nucleotides outside the gene matches: 6. This CDR3 has 15 residues. The CDR3 nucleotides read TGTGCCAGCACCCCGGGACAGGGGCTCACCGGGGAGCTGTTTTTT. Translated: CASTPGQGLTGELFF.

The chain uses TRBV5-1 and TRBJ2-7, with D hard to call. CDR3 length: 11 amino acids. V was trimmed by 0 bases and J by 7 bases, leaving 5 bases between them. Germline assignment: CDR1 SGHRS and CDR2 YFSETQ. The CDR3 loop reads CASSLGGEQYF. For the CDR3, the DNA is TGCGCCAGCAGCTTGGGAGGTGAGCAGTACTTC.

This chain links TRBV7-2 with TRBJ1-1, with D possibly TRBD1 on 5 matching bases. Trimming pared 1 base from V and 7 bases from J, leaving 10 bases between. The CDR3 extends over 13 amino acids. Germline V lookup: CDR1 SGHTA, CDR2 FQGNSA. CDR3 nucleotides: TGTGCCAGCAGCTTAGTTCAGGGAGTTGAAGCTTTCTTT. Translated, it gives CASSLVQGVEAFF.

The gene calls are TRBV19 and TRBJ1-2; possible D gene TRBD1, 6 bases. The V gene's germline CDR1 is LNHDA and CDR2 SQIVND (reference sequence). This CDR3 region has 13 residues. V was pared by 3 bases and J by 5 bases, with 10 bases between. The CDR3 DNA follows: TGTGCCAGTAGTATGGTCCAGGGGTATGGCTACACCTTC. Translation: CASSMVQGYGYTF.

This chain uses TRBV19 with TRBJ2-2; D might be TRBD2 (7 bases). Germline V gene data show CDR1 as LNHDA and CDR2 as SQIVND (reference sequence). The CDR3 length is 15 residues. V was clipped by 10 bases and J by 5 bases, with 20 bases between them. DNA of the CDR3: TGTGCCACCAAGCTCGGGGGGCCGCTTACCGGGGAGCTGTTTTTT. This encodes CATKLGGPLTGELFF.

This rearrangement joins TRBV5-6 to TRBJ1-5; maybe TRBD1 (6 bases). V was shortened by 3 bases and J by 2 bases, with 12 bases between the two germline ends. The CDR3 is 15 amino acids. CDR1 and CDR2 from the germline V gene are SGHDT and YYEEEE. The CDR3 is CASSSLDSRNQPQHF. In DNA form, the CDR3 reads TGTGCCAGCAGCTCGCTGGACAGCCGCAATCAGCCCCAGCATTTT.

In the case of this clone: A junction end diverges from the germline sequence, so it may reflect a read error. The chain combines TRBV29-1 with TRBJ1-2, with TRBD1 identical over 7 bases. The CDR3 extends over 14 amino acids. Looked up from germline, CDR1 is SQVTM and CDR2 is ANQGSEA. The CDR3, as DNA: TGCAGCGTTGAGAGGGACAGAGTACACTACGGCTACACCTTC. Translation gives CSVERDRVHYGYTF.

V gene TRBV28 combines with J gene TRBJ1-5; 10 bases line up with TRBD1. The germline V gene has CDR1 MDHEN and CDR2 SYDVKM. The V segment lost 6 bases and the J segment 7 bases; nucleotides outside the gene matches: 3. CDR3 length equals 13 residues. CDR3 protein: CASSPTGGQPQHF. The CDR3 region has the DNA TGTGCCAGCAGCCCGACAGGGGGCCAGCCCCAGCATTTT. The variable domain in full, with the rest retrieved from reference TRBV28 and TRBJ1-5, is DVKVTQSSRYLVKRTGEKVFLECVQDMDHENMFWYRQDPGLGLRLIYFSYDVKMKEKGDIPEGYSVSREKKERFSLILESASTNQTSMYLCASSPTGGQPQHFGDGTRLSIL.

The chain joins TRBV5-6 to TRBJ2-7; unclear D gene. Germline values: CDR1 SGHDT, CDR2 YYEEEE. Trimming pared 0 bases from V and 4 bases from J, leaving 5 bases between. The CDR3 loop spans 12 amino acids. CDR3 sequence (DNA): TGTGCCAGCAGCTTGGTGGGTTACGAGCAGTACGTC. Residues: CASSLVGYEQYV.

In regard to this clone: At one boundary the junction diverges from the germline segment, which might be a read error. This rearrangement joins TRBV5-1 to TRBJ2-7; D gene unclear. In germline, CDR1 is SGHRS, CDR2 YFSETQ. The CDR3 loop spans 13 amino acids. The CDR3 DNA follows: TGTGCCAGCTCCCGGACGGGTCCCTACGAGCAGTACTTC. Its translation: CASSRTGPYEQYF.

This chain links TRBV19 with TRBJ1-2; no clear D gene. Germline lookup yields CDR1 LNHDA and CDR2 SQIVND (reference sequence). The CDR3 sequence is 14 residues long. V gave up 6 bases and J gave up 7 bases, with 18 bases separating them. This CDR3 is CASRDPTRAAGYTF. CDR3 nucleotide sequence: TGTGCCAGTAGGGATCCAACACGGGCAGCTGGCTACACCTTC. The full variable domain, its missing parts supplied by reference TRBV19 and TRBJ1-2, is DGGITQSPKYLFRKEGQNVTLSCEQNLNHDAMYWYRQDPGQGLRLIYYSQIVNDFQKGDIAEGYSVSREKKESFPLTVTSAQKNPTAFYLCASRDPTRAAGYTFGSGTRLTVV.

The chain recombines TRBV28 with TRBJ1-1; TRBD1 matches 10 bases. Germline lookup yields CDR1 MDHEN and CDR2 SYDVKM. Trimming cost V 5 bases and J 3 bases; bases outside gene matches: 12. The CDR3 runs 17 residues. The DNA for the CDR3 is TGTGCCAGCAGTCCGACAGGGGGCCGATCCCCGGACACTGAAGCTTTCTTT. This gives the protein CASSPTGGRSPDTEAFF.

The V and J genes are TRBV6-5 and TRBJ1-2, with D tentatively TRBD1 (5 bases). V lost 4 bases to trimming and J lost 7 bases, with 16 bases between them. The CDR3 sequence is 14 residues long. Germline V gives CDR1 MNHEY, CDR2 SVGAGI. The CDR3, as DNA: TGTGCCAGCAGTTTAGGCAGGGATATTGTTGGCTACACCTTC. It encodes CASSLGRDIVGYTF.

J is TRBJ2-7 and V is TRBV7-9; 10 positions agree with TRBD1. V shed 6 bases and J 2 bases; nucleotides not matched to a gene: 10. Germline V gene data show CDR1 as SEHNR and CDR2 as FQNEAQ (reference sequence). The CDR3 contains 16 residues. The CDR3 nucleotides are TGTGCCAGCAGTTCTTTGACCGGGACAGGGGCCTACGAGCAGTACGTC. Protein sequence: CASSSLTGTGAYEQYV.

The V call is TRBV11-1, the J call TRBJ1-1, with 8 positions matching TRBD1. The V gene end was trimmed by 2 bases and the J gene end by 0 bases; junction bases not matched to a gene: 8. There are 17 residues in the CDR3. Germline CDR1 reads SGHAT; CDR2 reads FQDESV (reference sequence). The CDR3 sequence is CASSLTGQASMNTEAFF. In DNA, the CDR3 is TGTGCCAGCAGCTTAACGGGACAGGCCTCTATGAACACTGAAGCTTTCTTT.

The chain uses TRBV2 and TRBJ1-2; possible D gene TRBD1, 5 bases. The V gene's germline CDR1 is SNHLY and CDR2 FYNNEI. The V gene lost 0 bases and the J gene lost 8 bases, with 10 bases spanning the gap. The CDR3 consists of 13 residues. The CDR3: CASSEATGVGYTF. The DNA of the CDR3 is TGTGCCAGCAGTGAAGCTACGGGGGTCGGCTACACCTTC.

This clone has a handful of counts. The J gene is TRBJ1-1, the V gene TRBV5-1; the D is unclear. CDR3 length equals 15 residues. With 1 base removed from V and 0 bases from J, the gap between germline ends came to 10 bases. From germline, CDR1 is SGHRS and CDR2 YFSETQ. DNA for the CDR3: TGCGCCAGCAGCTTGAATGCCGTGGTGAACACTGAAGCTTTCTTT. Its protein is CASSLNAVVNTEAFF.